This T cell receptor beta chain was retrieved from a study of Ad26.COV2.S vaccination and SARS-CoV-2 variants. At the level of the study: Ad26.COV2.S shots went into the muscle once or twice, 56 days apart.

The treatment here: about 20 received Ad26.COV2.S at low or high dose, single or two shots; about 5 received placebo; per-sample allocation not given. The investigators took samples on day 63 after the first vaccine or placebo injection. This CDR3 contains 15 residues. Germline-derived CDR1 and CDR2 are SEHNR and FQNEAQ (reference sequence). After removal of 5 bases from V and 4 bases from J, the junction contained 11 bases not matched to a gene. The repertoire was sequenced with immunoSEQ multiplex PCR; TCRdb's copy has only in-frame clones and lacks some. This sample has about 350,000 clones, with 80% to 90% found just once.

The starting material was peripheral blood, obtained in a trial of Ad26.COV2.S vaccine versus placebo. The J gene is TRBJ2-7, the V gene TRBV7-9; TRBD1 agrees at 7 bases. This TCR came from a person between 18 and 60 years old who received the Ad26.COV2.S COVID-19 vaccine or a placebo. The CDR3 is CASSIGTAPGYEQYF. CDR3 coding DNA: TGTGCCAGCAGCATAGGGACAGCCCCCGGATACGAGCAGTACTTC.